This entry describes one T cell receptor beta chain. The same CDR3 also results from other DNA sequences found in this sample. CDR1 LGHNA and CDR2 YNFKEQ come from the germline V gene. This CDR3 contains 14 residues. The ends lost 1 base at V and 2 bases at J; junction bases unmatched: 1. The sample belongs to a study of blood T cell repertoires in COVID-19. TCRdb's copy holds only in-frame clones and misses some; the assay was immunoSEQ multiplex PCR. Here the sample spans 290,000 or so clones, 90% being singletons. Cohort allocation depended upon clinical history that participants reported. Cohort 3 donors counted as recovered after two negative PCRs, clearance, or resolved symptoms.

This chain joins TRBV4-2 and TRBJ1-1; TRBD1 matches at 7 bases. The origin of this receptor is a woman in her 30s who had recovered from COVID-19. The sample taken for sequencing was PBMCs or T cells enriched from blood (not recorded which). The CDR3, as DNA: TGTGCCAGCAGCCAAGGACAGGGCAACACTGAAGCTTTCTTT. Protein: CASSQGQGNTEAFF.